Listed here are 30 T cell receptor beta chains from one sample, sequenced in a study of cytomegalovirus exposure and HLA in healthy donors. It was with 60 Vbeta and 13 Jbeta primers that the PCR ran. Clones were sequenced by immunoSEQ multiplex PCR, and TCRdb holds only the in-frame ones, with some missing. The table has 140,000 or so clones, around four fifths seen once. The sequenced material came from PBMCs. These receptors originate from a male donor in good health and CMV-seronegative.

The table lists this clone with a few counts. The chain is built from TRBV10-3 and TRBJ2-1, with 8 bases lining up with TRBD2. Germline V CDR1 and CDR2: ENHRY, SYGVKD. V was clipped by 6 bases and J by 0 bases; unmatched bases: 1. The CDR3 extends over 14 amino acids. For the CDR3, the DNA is TGTGCCATCAGCCTAGCGGGCTCCTACAATGAGCAGTTCTTC. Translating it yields CAISLAGSYNEQFF.

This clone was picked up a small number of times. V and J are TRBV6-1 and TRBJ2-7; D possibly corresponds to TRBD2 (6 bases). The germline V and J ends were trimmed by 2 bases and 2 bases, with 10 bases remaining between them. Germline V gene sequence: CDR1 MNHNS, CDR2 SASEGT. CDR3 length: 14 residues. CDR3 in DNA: TGTGCCAGCAGTGAAAGGGACTCCGCCTACGAGCAGTACTTC. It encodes CASSERDSAYEQYF.

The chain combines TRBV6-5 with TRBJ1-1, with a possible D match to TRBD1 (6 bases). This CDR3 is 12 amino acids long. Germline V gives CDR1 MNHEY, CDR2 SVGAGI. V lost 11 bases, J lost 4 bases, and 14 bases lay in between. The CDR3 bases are TGTGCCGCCCTGAGGGGGGGCACTGAAGCTTTCTTT. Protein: CAALRGGTEAFF.

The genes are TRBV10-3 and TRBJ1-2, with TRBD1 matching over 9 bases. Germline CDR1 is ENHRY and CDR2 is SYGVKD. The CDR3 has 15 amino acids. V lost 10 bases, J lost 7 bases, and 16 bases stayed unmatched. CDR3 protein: CATTGTGLGVGGYTF. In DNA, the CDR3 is TGTGCCACGACCGGGACAGGGTTGGGGGTCGGTGGCTACACCTTC.

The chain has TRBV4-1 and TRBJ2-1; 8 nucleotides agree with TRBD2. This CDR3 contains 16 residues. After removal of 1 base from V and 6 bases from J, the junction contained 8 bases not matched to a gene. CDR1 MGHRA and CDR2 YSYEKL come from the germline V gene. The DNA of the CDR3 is TGCGCCAGCAGCCAAGGAGCCGGGACTAGAAGCAATGAGCAGTTCTTC. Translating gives CASSQGAGTRSNEQFF.

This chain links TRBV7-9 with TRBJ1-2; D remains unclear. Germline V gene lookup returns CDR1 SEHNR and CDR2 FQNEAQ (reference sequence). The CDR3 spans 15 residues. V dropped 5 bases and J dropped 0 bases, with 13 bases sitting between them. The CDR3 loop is CASSPRRTTNYGYTF. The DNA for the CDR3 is TGTGCCAGCAGCCCTAGACGGACTACTAACTATGGCTACACCTTC.

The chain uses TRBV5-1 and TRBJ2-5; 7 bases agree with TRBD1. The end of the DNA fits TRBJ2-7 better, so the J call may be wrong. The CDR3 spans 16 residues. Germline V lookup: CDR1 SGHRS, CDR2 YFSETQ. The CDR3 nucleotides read TGCGCCAGCACCCCGGCCGGGGACAGTGTATCCTACGAGCAGTACTTC. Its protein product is CASTPAGDSVSYEQYF.

The CDR3 DNA reads as TGTGCCAGCAGCGTAGGGGCAGGCCCTTACACCTTC. This sequence encodes CASSVGAGPYTF. The chain has TRBV9 and TRBJ1-2, with D hard to call. CDR1 is SGDLS, CDR2 YYNGEE, per germline. Between the trimmed V and J ends, which lost 0 bases and 11 bases, there was a span of 11 bases. The CDR3 is made up of 12 amino acids.

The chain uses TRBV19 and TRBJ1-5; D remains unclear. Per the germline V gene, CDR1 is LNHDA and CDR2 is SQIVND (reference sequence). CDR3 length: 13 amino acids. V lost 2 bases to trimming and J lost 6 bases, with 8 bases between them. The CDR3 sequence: CASSIKERQPQHF. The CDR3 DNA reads TGTGCCAGTAGTATAAAGGAGCGTCAGCCCCAGCATTTT.

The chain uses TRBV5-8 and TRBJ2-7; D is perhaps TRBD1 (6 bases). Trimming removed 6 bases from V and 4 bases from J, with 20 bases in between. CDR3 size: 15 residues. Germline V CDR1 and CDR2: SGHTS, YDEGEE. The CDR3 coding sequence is TGTGCCAGCACCTCGGGGCAGGGGCTGTGGTACGAGCAGTACTTC. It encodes CASTSGQGLWYEQYF.

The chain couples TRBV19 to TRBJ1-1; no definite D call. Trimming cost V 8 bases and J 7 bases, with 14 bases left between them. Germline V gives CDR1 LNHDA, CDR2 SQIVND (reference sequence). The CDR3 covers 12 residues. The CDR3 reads CASETSGIEAFF. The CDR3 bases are TGTGCCAGTGAAACATCCGGGATTGAAGCTTTCTTT.

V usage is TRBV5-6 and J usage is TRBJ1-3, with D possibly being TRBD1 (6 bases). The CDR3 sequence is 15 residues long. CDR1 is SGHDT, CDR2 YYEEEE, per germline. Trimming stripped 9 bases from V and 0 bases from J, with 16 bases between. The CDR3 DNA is TGTGCCACCTCCGGACAGCGCATCTCTGGAAACACCATATATTTT. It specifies CATSGQRISGNTIYF.

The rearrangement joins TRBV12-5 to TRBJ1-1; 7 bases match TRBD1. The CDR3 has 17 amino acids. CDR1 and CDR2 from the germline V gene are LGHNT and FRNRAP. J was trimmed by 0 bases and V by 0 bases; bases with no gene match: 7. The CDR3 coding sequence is TGTGCTAGTGGTTTGGTACCGGGGGACAGCCTGAACACTGAAGCTTTCTTT. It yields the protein CASGLVPGDSLNTEAFF. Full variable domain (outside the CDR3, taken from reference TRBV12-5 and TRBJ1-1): DARVTQTPRHKVTEMGQEVTMRCQPILGHNTVFWYRQTMMQGLELLAYFRNRAPLDDSGMPKDRFSAEMPDATLATLKIQPSEPRDSAVYFCASGLVPGDSLNTEAFFGQGTRLTVV.

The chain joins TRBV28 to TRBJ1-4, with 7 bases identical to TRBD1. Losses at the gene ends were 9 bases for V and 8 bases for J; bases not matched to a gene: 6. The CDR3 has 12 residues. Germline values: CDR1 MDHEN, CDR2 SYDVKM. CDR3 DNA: TGTGCCAGTACAGGGGTAAGAGAAAAACTGTTTTTT. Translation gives CASTGVREKLFF.

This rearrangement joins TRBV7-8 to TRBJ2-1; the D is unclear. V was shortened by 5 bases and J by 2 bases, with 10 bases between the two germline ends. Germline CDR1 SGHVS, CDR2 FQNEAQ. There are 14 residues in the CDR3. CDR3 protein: CASSQDLAYNEQFF. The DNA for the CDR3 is TGTGCCAGCAGCCAAGACTTAGCCTACAATGAGCAGTTCTTC.

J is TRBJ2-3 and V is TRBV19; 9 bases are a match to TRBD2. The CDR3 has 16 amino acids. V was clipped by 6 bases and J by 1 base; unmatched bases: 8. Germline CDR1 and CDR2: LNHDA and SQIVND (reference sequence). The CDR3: CASRSSGNEGTDTQYF. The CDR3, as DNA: TGTGCCAGTAGATCTAGCGGGAATGAGGGCACAGATACGCAGTATTTT.

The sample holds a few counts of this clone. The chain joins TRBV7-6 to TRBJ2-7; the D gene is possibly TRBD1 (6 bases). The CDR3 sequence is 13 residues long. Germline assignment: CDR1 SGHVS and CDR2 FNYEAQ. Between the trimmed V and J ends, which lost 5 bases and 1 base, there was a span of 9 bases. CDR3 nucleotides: TGTGCCAGCAGCCCGACAGGTTCCTACGAGCAGTACTTC. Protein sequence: CASSPTGSYEQYF.

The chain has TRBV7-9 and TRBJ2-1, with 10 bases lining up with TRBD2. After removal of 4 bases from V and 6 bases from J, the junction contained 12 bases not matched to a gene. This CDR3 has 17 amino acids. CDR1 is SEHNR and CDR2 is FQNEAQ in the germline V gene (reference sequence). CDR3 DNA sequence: TGTGCCAGCAGCTGGGGGACTAGCGCGGGGGTTGGCAATGAGCAGTTCTTC. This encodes CASSWGTSAGVGNEQFF.

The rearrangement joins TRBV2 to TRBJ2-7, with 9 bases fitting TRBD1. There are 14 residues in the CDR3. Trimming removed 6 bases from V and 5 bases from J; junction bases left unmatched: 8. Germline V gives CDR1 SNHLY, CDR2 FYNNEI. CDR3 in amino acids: CASRPWDRADEQYF. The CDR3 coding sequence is TGTGCCAGCAGGCCATGGGACAGGGCAGACGAGCAGTACTTC.

The CDR3 nucleotides read TGTGCCAGCAGCTTGAGGGACAGGGATGAAAAACTGTTTTTT. Translating gives CASSLRDRDEKLFF. V usage is TRBV5-4 and J usage is TRBJ1-4; 9 nucleotides agree with TRBD1. The CDR3 is 14 amino acids. Germline CDR1 is SGHNT and CDR2 is YYREEE (reference sequence). V shed 1 base and J 6 bases; nucleotides not matched to a gene: 1.

CDR3: CASSLDPNSPLHF. The DNA for the CDR3 is TGTGCCAGCAGCCTAGATCCCAATTCACCCCTCCACTTT. The chain combines TRBV6-4 with TRBJ1-6; no clear D. V was cut by 6 bases and J by 7 bases, with 10 bases left in between. Germline lookup yields CDR1 MRHNA and CDR2 SNTAGT. This CDR3 comprises 13 residues.

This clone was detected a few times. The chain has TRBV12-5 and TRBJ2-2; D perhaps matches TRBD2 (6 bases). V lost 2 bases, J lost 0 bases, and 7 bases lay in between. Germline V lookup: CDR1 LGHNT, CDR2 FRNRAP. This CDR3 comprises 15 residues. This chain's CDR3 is CASGLWGANTGELFF. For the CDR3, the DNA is TGTGCTAGTGGTTTGTGGGGGGCGAACACCGGGGAGCTGTTTTTT. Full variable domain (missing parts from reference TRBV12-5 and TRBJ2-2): DARVTQTPRHKVTEMGQEVTMRCQPILGHNTVFWYRQTMMQGLELLAYFRNRAPLDDSGMPKDRFSAEMPDATLATLKIQPSEPRDSAVYFCASGLWGANTGELFFGEGSRLTVL.

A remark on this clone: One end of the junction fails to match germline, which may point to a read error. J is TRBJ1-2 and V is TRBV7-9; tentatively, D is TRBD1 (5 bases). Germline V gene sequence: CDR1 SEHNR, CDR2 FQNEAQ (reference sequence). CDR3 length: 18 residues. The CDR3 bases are TGTTCCAGCAGCTCGCGGGGATCGGGACCCAAGGCCACCTATGGCTACACCTTC. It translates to CSSSSRGSGPKATYGYTF.

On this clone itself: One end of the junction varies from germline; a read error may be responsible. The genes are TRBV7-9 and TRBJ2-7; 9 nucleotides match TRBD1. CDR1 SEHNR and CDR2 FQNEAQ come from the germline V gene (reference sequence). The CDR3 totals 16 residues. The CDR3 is CSSSYPDRGYDYEQYF. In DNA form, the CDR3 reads TGTTCCAGCAGCTACCCTGACAGGGGGTATGACTACGAGCAGTACTTC. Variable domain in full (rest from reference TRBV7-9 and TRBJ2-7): DTGVSQNPRHKITKRGQNVTFRCDPISEHNRLYWYRQTLGQGPEFLTYFQNEAQLEKSRLLSDRFSAERPKGSFSTLEIQRTEQGDSAMYLCSSSYPDRGYDYEQYFGPGTRLTVT.

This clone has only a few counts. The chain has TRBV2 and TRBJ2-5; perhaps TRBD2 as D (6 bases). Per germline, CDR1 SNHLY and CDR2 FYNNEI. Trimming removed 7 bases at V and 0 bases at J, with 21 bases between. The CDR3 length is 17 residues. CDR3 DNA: TGTGCCAGCATCTCATCGGCGGGGTTTGGGAACCAAGAGACCCAGTACTTC. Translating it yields CASISSAGFGNQETQYF.

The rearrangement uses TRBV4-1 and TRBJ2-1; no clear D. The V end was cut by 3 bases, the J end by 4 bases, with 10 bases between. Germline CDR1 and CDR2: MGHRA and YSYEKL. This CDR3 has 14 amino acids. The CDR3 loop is CASSHPIGYNEQFF. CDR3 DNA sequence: TGCGCCAGCAGCCACCCCATCGGGTACAATGAGCAGTTCTTC.

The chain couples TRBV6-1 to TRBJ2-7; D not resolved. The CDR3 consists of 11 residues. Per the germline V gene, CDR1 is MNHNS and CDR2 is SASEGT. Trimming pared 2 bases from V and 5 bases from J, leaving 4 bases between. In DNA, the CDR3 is TGTGCCAGCAGTGAACTCGACGAGCAGTACTTC. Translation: CASSELDEQYF.

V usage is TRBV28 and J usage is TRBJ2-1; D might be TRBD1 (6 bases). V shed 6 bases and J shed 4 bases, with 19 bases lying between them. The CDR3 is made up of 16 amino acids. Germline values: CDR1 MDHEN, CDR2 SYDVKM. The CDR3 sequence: CASSLNTGQGYNEQFF. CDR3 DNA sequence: TGTGCCAGCAGCCTAAATACAGGGCAGGGATACAATGAGCAGTTCTTC.

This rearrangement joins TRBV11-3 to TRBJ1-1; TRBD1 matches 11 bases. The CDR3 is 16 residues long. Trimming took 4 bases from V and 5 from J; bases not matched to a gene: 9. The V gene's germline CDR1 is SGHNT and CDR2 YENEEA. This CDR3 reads CASSSGQGATETEAFF. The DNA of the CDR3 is TGTGCCAGCAGCTCAGGACAGGGGGCGACGGAGACTGAAGCTTTCTTT. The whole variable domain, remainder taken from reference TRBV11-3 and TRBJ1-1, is EAGVVQSPRYKIIEKKQPVAFWCNPISGHNTLYWYLQNLGQGPELLIRYENEEAVDDSQLPKDRFSAERLKGVDSTLKIQPAELGDSAVYLCASSSGQGATETEAFFGQGTRLTVV.

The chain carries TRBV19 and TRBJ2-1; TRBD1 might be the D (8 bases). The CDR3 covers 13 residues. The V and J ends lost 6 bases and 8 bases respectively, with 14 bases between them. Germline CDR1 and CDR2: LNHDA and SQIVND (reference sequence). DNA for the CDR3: TGTGCCAGTAGGAGGACAGGGAGGGATGAGCAGTTCTTC. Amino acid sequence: CASRRTGRDEQFF.